Reported below is one T cell receptor beta chain. This clonotype was recorded a few times. What this receptor recognizes is not known. Base-call qualities are not available, and no considerably larger clone is one nucleotide away. The data are from a study of T cell repertoires in cytomegalovirus infection (dated by TCRdb to between 2018 and 2021). Study-wide context: Donor HLA type was relevant to the analysis, as public TCR beta signatures indicated carriage of CMV infection together with the matching HLA type. General findings and caveats noted by the study authors: The ex vivo response was dominated by HLA-C-restricted CMV-specific TCR beta clonotypes, which also provided the single most frequent clonotype in two of eight donors. Carriers of CMV infection plus the relevant HLA type were discriminated by the cumulative frequency of public TCR beta family members in the study cohort and in an independent approximately 350-donor cohort.

These reads were obtained on an Illumina HiSeq 1500. In TCRdb, the public reads were trimmed at Q25 with fastp and aligned with MiXCR, with productive beta chains retained. Entries that share a CDR3 protein sequence are merged under the most common genes and DNA. The sample table lists some 110,000 distinct CDR3 sequences, about 9.5% of them with a count of one. The ten largest clones add up to roughly 31% of the sample. Taken from the germline V gene (reference sequence), the CDR1 and CDR2 loops are SEHNR and FQNEAQ. From cysteine to phenylalanine, the CDR3 is 15 amino acids long. Only CDR3 DNA remains: 45 bases, in frame from the first base. The germline ends are 13 bases apart after V is trimmed by 4 bases and J by 0 bases.

The TCR comes from a human donor in good health (CMV status not recorded). Some clones in this sample may be carry-over from other donors' samples. Sequencing was carried out using PBMCs, sequenced either directly or after in vitro stimulation (not recorded which). The chain was built from TRBV7-9 and TRBJ2-7; TRBD2 might be the D gene, on 5 matching bases. The bases are TGTGCCAGCAGCTCCGACTATCGGAGCTCCTACGAGCAGTACTTC. Translated, it gives CASSSDYRSSYEQYF.